A selection of T cell receptor beta chains follows, all from one sample in a study of T cell responses to AZD1222 COVID-19 vaccine. The repertoire was sequenced with immunoSEQ multiplex PCR; TCRdb's copy has only in-frame clones and lacks some. This table has about 100,000 clones, around 90% appearing once. Sequencing used peripheral blood, obtained on day 0 of AZD1222 vaccination. These receptors all come from an adult in good health. The CDR3 runs from the conserved cysteine through the conserved F or W. The D gene is left open where the match is weak. Clone size appears in some rows only: once, few, many, or a class for an expanded clone.

d_call j_call clone_size v_call cdr3_nt cdr3_aa
- TRBJ2-2 - TRBV5-1 TGCGCCAGCAGCATAGGACAGAACGGGGAGCTGTTTTTT CASSIGQNGELFF
TRBD2 TRBJ2-7 - TRBV11-3 TGTGCCAGCAGCTTAGTGGGCAGCGGGGGGGCCTACGAGCAGTACTTC CASSLVGSGGAYEQYF
TRBD1 TRBJ2-7 - TRBV19 TGTGCCAGTAGTATTCGGGACAGGTCTTACGAGCAGTACTTC CASSIRDRSYEQYF
TRBD1 TRBJ1-5 - TRBV7-8 TGTGCCAGCAGCCCAGGACAGGGGACCTTACCCCAGCATTTT CASSPGQGTLPQHF
- TRBJ1-6 once TRBV30 TGTGCCTTTGACGGGCAGACTAATTCACCCCTCCACTTT CAFDGQTNSPLHF
- TRBJ2-5 once TRBV11-3 TGTGCCAGCAGCTTAGATGGAGAGACCCAGTACTTC CASSLDGETQYF
- TRBJ1-1 - TRBV18 TGTGCCAGCTCACCACTTAAGGGGGAGGTTGAAGCTTTCTTT CASSPLKGEVEAFF
TRBD1 TRBJ2-7 - TRBV18 TGTGCCAGCTCACCATCACAGGGGAGCTCCTACGAGCAGTACTTC CASSPSQGSSYEQYF
TRBD1 TRBJ2-7 - TRBV10-3 TGTGCCATCAGTAAGGAGACAGGGTCCTACGAGCAGTACTTC CAISKETGSYEQYF
TRBD1 TRBJ2-5 - TRBV29-1 TGCAGCGTTGATCCAGGACAGGGACCCCCGACCCAGTACTTC CSVDPGQGPPTQYF
- TRBJ2-3 - TRBV13 TGTGCCAGCAGCTTTTCTGGGGGTGGGGATACGCAGTATTTT CASSFSGGGDTQYF
- TRBJ2-7 - TRBV11-3 TGTGCCAGCAGCTTATGGGCAGGCTCCTACGAGCAGTACTTC CASSLWAGSYEQYF
TRBD1 TRBJ1-1 - TRBV2 TGTGCCAGCAGGGGACAGCTGAACACTGAAGCTTTCTTT CASRGQLNTEAFF
TRBD1 TRBJ1-2 - TRBV18 TGTGCCAGCTCACCAGGGACAGGGGCTTGGTATGGCTACACCTTC CASSPGTGAWYGYTF
TRBD2 TRBJ2-3 once TRBV6-2/TRBV6-3 TGTGCCAGCAGTACCGTTGGACTAGCGGGAGGTGCAGATACGCAGTATTTT CASSTVGLAGGADTQYF